A selection of T cell receptor beta chains follows, all from one sample in a study of control samples from healthy donors and cancer patients. TCRdb's copy holds only in-frame clones and misses some; the assay was immunoSEQ multiplex PCR. This table has over 70,000 clones, about 89% appearing once. Material for sequencing was blood. The receptors were gathered from a woman in her sixties or seventies in good health. Both conserved end residues are part of each CDR3. A D gene is named only where the DNA matches it firmly.

v_call	d_call	j_call	cdr3_aa	cdr3_nt
TRBV6-5	-	TRBJ2-1	CAATEGGNEQFF	TGTGCCGCGACCGAGGGGGGCAATGAGCAGTTCTTC
TRBV2	-	TRBJ1-3	CASSEQGTGNTIYF	TGTGCCAGCAGTGAACAGGGGACTGGAAACACCATATATTTT
TRBV15	-	TRBJ2-2	CATSRDRRSGELFF	TGTGCCACCAGCAGAGATCGAAGGTCCGGGGAGCTGTTTTTT
TRBV19	TRBD2	TRBJ2-1	CASSISGREEQFF	TGTGCCAGTAGTATCAGCGGGAGAGAAGAGCAGTTCTTC
TRBV5-1	-	TRBJ1-2	CASSLSMNYGYTF	TGCGCCAGCAGCTTGTCAATGAACTATGGCTACACCTTC
TRBV10-2	-	TRBJ1-4	CASSVTNEKLFF	TGCGCCAGCAGTGTTACTAATGAAAAACTGTTTTTT
TRBV3-1/TRBV3-2	TRBD1	TRBJ2-7	CASSQRNVGTGVTYEQYF	TGTGCCAGCAGCCAACGGAACGTCGGGACAGGGGTAACCTACGAGCAGTACTTC
TRBV30	-	TRBJ2-5	CAWSNQGPETQYF	TGTGCCTGGAGCAATCAGGGCCCGGAGACCCAGTACTTC
TRBV5-1	-	TRBJ1-3	CASSLGISGNTIYF	TGCGCCAGCAGCCTTGGGATCTCTGGAAACACCATATATTTT
TRBV6-6	-	TRBJ2-1	CASSREPGTRVFGEQFF	TGTGCCAGCAGTCGCGAACCCGGGACCAGGGTTTTTGGTGAGCAGTTCTTC
TRBV3-1/TRBV3-2	-	TRBJ1-2	CASSLGDGYTF	TGTGCCAGCAGCCTAGGGGACGGCTACACCTTC
TRBV6-6	TRBD1	TRBJ1-1	CASSSRDRGRTEAFF	TGTGCCAGCAGTTCCAGAGACAGGGGCCGGACTGAAGCTTTCTTT
TRBV28	TRBD2	TRBJ2-3	CASSPPSGSMDTQYF	TGTGCCAGCAGTCCCCCTAGCGGGAGTATGGATACGCAGTATTTT
TRBV20-1	TRBD2	TRBJ2-5	CSASSGLAGEETQYF	TGCAGTGCTAGTTCGGGGCTAGCGGGGGAAGAGACCCAGTACTTC
TRBV24-1	TRBD1	TRBJ2-1	CATSAIAGTGSNEQFF	TGTGCCACCAGCGCCATTGCCGGGACAGGCAGCAATGAGCAGTTCTTC
TRBV5-6	-	TRBJ1-1	CASSSPAVGNTEAFF	TGTGCCAGCAGCTCCCCCGCCGTGGGGAACACTGAAGCTTTCTTT
TRBV15	-	TRBJ2-7	CATSREPGSYEQYF	TGTGCCACCAGCAGAGAGCCGGGTTCCTACGAGCAGTACTTC
TRBV19	TRBD2	TRBJ2-3	CASSIFPLASGGGGDTQYF	TGTGCCAGTAGTATTTTTCCCCTGGCTAGCGGGGGGGGTGGAGATACGCAGTATTTT